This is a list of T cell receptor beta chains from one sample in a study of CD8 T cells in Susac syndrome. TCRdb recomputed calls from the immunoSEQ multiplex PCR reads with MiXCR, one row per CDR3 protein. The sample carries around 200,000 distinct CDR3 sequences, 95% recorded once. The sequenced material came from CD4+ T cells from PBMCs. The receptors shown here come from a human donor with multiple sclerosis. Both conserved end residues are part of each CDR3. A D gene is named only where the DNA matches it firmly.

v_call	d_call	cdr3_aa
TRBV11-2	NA	CASSSIVQYF
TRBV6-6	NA	CASSPITGAFF
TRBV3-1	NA	CASRRRGSGANVLTF
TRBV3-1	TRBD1	CASSHRDRDSPLHF
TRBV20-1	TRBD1	CSAPLQGGDSGTF
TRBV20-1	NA	CSARDRRFGEQFF
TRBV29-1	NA	CSFTGQGSTDTQYF
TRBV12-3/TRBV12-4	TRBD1	CASSARDRGPSSYNEQFF
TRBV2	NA	CASSDESTDTQYF
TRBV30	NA	CAWSVGAYGNTIYF
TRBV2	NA	CASSRDSNEKLFF
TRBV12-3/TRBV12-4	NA	CASSFVLGAEDTQYF
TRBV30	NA	CAWSAGTGNYGYTF
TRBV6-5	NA	CASKIVGGRDYGYTF
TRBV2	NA	CASLKANEQFF
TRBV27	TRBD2	CASSLSGGPYTQYF
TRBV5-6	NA	CASSRAAGPLHF
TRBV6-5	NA	CASSSPGGSGNTIYF
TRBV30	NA	CAWRTDSGYGYTF
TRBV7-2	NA	CASSRLSSYNSPLHF
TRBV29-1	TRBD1	CSARQGYEQYF
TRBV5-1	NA	CASSSTRGNSPLHF
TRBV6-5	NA	CASSPLVPSNQPQHF
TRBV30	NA	CAWDRTANTGELFF
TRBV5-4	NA	CASSFIEAIETQYF
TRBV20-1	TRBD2	CSARLSGAGETQYF
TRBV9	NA	CASSGSLEAQYF
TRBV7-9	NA	CASSLIGGGGYTF
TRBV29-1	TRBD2	CSVATGGLSAEQFF
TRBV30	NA	CACSHPTNTEAFF
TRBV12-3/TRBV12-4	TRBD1	CASSSRDRVSTDTQYF